A selection of T cell receptor beta chains follows, all from one sample in a study of cytomegalovirus exposure and HLA in healthy donors. The data were produced by immunoSEQ multiplex PCR, yet TCRdb's version contains in-frame clones alone and is incomplete. The data hold about 160,000 clones, with approximately 78% observed a single time. Sample: PBMCs. These receptors all stem from a young woman in good health and CMV-seronegative. Each CDR3 is given without its conserved first and last residue. Fields, in order: V gene, J gene, D gene, clone size, CDR3 protein. D genes are given only for firm matches. Size is stated for part of the rows, as once, few or many counts, or as a class when the clone is expanded.

>TRBV5-4|TRBJ1-2|-|few
ASSFEEGVNGYT
>TRBV18|TRBJ1-2|TRBD1|-
ASSRTTGGADYGYT
>TRBV5-8|TRBJ2-5|-|-
ASSLRGAETQY
>TRBV6-5|TRBJ2-7|-|-
ASSPRQSYEQY
>TRBV28|TRBJ2-6|TRBD1|-
ASSLGTGAGANVLT
>TRBV19|-|TRBD1|-
ASSYLSNRGDYEQY
>TRBV5-6|TRBJ2-1|-|-
ASSLYRVINEQF
>TRBV2|TRBJ1-1|TRBD1|-
ARMTGMNTEAF
>TRBV7-9|TRBJ2-5|TRBD2|once
SSSLRTSGVQETQY
>TRBV6-1|TRBJ2-5|-|-
ASSMEQGETQY
>TRBV7-6|TRBJ2-2|TRBD1|-
ASTLGRTGYTGELF
>TRBV5-4|TRBJ2-1|-|-
ASSDSGWNEQF
>TRBV11-2|TRBJ2-7|TRBD2|-
ASTWTSGSYEQY
>TRBV14|TRBJ2-5|-|-
ASSPDRLEQY
>TRBV6-5|TRBJ2-7|TRBD1|-
ASSYSNGQGIYEQY
>TRBV10-3|TRBJ1-2|TRBD1|-
AISEIGTGDGYT
>TRBV13|TRBJ1-3|-|-
ASSFRQRREGNTIY
>TRBV28|TRBJ2-5|TRBD2|once
ASRRLAGGAETQY
>TRBV5-6|-|-|-
ASSLTDSYEQY
>TRBV10-3|TRBJ1-2|TRBD1|-
AILTGGDGYT
>TRBV28|TRBJ1-5|-|-
ASSLRQLPNQPQH
>TRBV4-1|TRBJ2-7|-|-
ASSQEHPGLSYEQY
>TRBV5-1|TRBJ2-5|TRBD2|-
ASRLAGGIQETQY
>TRBV4-1|TRBJ2-2|TRBD2|-
ASSPRTTSGGGNTGELF
>TRBV5-5|TRBJ2-5|TRBD2|-
ASSIGTSGQETQY
>TRBV10-1|TRBJ1-1|TRBD1|-
ASTNGQGVEAF
>TRBV18|TRBJ2-1|-|-
ASSPPHRGVEQF
>TRBV27|TRBJ2-7|-|once
ASSWSIAYEQY
>TRBV10-2|TRBJ2-7|TRBD2|-
ASSESLREGLYEQY
>TRBV5-1|TRBJ2-1|TRBD1|-
ASSPLHTGENEQF
>TRBV10-1|TRBJ2-7|-|-
ASGGVYNEQY
>TRBV25-1|TRBJ2-6|TRBD1|-
ASSQRQGLSSGANVLT
>TRBV29-1|TRBJ1-4|TRBD1|-
SVVGGTGGGKLF
>TRBV28|TRBJ1-1|-|-
ASSLAVRNTEAF
>TRBV6-5|TRBJ2-1|-|-
ASSYSGGSGGEQF
>TRBV18|TRBJ2-3|TRBD1|-
ASSLGQGGTDTQY
>TRBV7-6|TRBJ2-2|TRBD1|once
ASSQRQGTGELF
>TRBV19|TRBJ2-7|TRBD1|-
ASSLTGGPYEQY
>TRBV6-4|TRBJ2-3|-|-
ASSDSAGMSTDTQY
>TRBV29-1|TRBJ2-7|TRBD2|-
SVSSGRAYEQY
>TRBV5-1|TRBJ1-2|-|-
ASSPRDTGYGYT
>TRBV4-2|TRBJ1-6|TRBD1|-
ASSHGETRDRVNSPLH
>TRBV10-3|TRBJ1-1|-|-
AISPGDQPEAF
>TRBV7-2|TRBJ2-7|TRBD1|-
ASSLAGTGGYEQY
>TRBV6-1|TRBJ1-3|-|-
ASSEVPVYSGNTIY
>TRBV5-6|TRBJ1-4|-|-
ASSLYVRGASNEKLF